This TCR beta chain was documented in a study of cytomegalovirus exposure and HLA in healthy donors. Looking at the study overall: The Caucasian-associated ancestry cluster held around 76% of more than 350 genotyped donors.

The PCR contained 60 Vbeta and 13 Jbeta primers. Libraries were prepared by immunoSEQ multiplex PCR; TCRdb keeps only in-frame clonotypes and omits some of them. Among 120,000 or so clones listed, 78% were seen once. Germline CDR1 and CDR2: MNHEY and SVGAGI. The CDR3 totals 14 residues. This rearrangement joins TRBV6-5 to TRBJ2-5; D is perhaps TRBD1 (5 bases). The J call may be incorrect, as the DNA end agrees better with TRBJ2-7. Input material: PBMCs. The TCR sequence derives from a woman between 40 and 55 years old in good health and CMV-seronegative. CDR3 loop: CASSYGARTYEQYF. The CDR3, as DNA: TGTGCCAGCAGTTACGGGGCCCGCACCTACGAGCAGTACTTC.